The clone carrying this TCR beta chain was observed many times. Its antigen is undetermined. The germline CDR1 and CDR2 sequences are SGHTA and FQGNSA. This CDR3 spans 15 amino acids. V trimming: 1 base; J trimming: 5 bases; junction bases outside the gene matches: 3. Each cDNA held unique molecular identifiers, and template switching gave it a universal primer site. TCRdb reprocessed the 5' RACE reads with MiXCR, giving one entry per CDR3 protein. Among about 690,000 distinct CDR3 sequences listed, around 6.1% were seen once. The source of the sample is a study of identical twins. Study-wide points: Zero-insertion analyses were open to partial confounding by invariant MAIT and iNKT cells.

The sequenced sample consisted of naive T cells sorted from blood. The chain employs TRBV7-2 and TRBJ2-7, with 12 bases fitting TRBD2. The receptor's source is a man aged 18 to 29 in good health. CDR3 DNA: TGTGCCAGCAGCTTAGGACTAGCGGGAGTTGACGAGCAGTACTTC. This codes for CASSLGLAGVDEQYF.